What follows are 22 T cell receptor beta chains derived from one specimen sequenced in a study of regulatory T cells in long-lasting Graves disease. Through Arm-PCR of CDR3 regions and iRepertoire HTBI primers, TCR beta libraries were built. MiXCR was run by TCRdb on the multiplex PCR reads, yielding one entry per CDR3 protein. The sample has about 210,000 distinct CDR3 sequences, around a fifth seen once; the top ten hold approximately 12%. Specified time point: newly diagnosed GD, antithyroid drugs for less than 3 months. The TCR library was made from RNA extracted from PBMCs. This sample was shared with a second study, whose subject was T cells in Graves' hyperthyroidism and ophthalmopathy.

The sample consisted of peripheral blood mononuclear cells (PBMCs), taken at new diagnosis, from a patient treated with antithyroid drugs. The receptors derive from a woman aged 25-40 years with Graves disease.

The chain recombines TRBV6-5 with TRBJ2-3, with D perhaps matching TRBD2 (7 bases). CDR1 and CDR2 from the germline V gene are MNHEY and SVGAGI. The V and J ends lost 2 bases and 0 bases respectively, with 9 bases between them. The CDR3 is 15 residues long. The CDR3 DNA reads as TGTGCCAGCAGTTACGGGGGGGCTAGCACAGATACGCAGTATTTT. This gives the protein CASSYGGASTDTQYF.

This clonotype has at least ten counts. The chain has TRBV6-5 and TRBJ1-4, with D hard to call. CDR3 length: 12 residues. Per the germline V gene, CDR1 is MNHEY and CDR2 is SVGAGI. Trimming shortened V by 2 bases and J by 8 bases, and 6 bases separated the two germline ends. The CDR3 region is CASSYKGEKLFF. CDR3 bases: TGTGCCAGCAGTTACAAGGGAGAAAAACTGTTTTTT.

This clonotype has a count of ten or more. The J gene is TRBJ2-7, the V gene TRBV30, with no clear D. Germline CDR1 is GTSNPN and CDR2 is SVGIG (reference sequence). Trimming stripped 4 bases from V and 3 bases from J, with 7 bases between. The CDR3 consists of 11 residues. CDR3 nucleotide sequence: TGTGCCTGGAAGGATTTCTACGAGCAGTACTTC. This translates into CAWKDFYEQYF.

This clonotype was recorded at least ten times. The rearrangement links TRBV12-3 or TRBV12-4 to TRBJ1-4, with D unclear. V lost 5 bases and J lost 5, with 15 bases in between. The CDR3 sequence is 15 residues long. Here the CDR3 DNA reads TGTGCCAGCAGTCCTGGCCGGAAGGGCAATGAAAAACTGTTTTTT. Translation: CASSPGRKGNEKLFF.

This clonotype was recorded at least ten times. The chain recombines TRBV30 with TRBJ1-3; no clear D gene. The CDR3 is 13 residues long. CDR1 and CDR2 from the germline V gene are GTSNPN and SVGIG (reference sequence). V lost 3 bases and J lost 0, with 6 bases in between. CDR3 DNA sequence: TGTGCCTGGAGGGTCCCCTCTGGAAACACCATATATTTT. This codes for CAWRVPSGNTIYF.

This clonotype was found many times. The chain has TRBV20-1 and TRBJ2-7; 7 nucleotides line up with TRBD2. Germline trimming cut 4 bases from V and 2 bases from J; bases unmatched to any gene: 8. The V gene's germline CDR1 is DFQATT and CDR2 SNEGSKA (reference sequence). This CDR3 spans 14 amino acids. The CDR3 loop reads CSATPLAVPYEQYF. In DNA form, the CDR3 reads TGCAGTGCTACCCCCCTAGCGGTCCCCTACGAGCAGTACTTC.

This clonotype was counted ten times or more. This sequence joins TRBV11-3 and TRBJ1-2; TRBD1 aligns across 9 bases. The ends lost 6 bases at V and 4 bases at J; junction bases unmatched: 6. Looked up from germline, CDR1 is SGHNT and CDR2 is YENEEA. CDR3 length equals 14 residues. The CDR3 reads CASRNPDRGYGYTF. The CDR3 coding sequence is TGTGCCAGCAGGAACCCGGACAGGGGCTATGGCTACACCTTC.

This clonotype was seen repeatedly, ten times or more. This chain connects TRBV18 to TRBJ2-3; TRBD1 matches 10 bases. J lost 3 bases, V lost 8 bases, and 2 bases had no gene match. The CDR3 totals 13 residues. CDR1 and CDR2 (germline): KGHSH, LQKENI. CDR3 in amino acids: CASEGQGTDTQYF. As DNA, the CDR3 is TGTGCCAGCGAGGGACAGGGGACAGATACGCAGTATTTT.

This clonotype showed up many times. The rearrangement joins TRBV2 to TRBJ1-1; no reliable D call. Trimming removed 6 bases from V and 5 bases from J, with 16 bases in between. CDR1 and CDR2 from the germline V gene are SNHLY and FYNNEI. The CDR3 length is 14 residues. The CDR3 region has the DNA TGTGCCAGCAGACAACAAGTAGGTCTTACTGAAGCTTTCTTT. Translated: CASRQQVGLTEAFF.

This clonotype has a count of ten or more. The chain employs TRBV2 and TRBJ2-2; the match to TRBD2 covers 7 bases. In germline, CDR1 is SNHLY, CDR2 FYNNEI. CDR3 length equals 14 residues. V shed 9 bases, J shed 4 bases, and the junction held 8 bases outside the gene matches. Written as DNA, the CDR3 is TGTGCCAGGGGGGGGGAGAGGAGCACCGGGGAGCTGTTTTTT. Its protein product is CARGGERSTGELFF.

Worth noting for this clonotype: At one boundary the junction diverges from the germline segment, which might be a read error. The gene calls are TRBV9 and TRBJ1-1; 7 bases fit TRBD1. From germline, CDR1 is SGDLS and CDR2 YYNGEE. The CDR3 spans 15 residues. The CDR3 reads CAGSVTGELNTEAFF. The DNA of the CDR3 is TGTGCCGGCAGCGTTACAGGGGAACTTAACACTGAAGCTTTCTTT.

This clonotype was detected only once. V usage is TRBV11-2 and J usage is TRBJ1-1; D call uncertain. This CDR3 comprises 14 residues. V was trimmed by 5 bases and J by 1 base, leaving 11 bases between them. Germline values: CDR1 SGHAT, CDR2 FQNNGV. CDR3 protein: CASSKRVGNTEAFF. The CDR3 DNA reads TGTGCCAGCAGCAAACGCGTAGGGAACACTGAAGCTTTCTTT.

CDR3 DNA sequence: TGTGCCAGCAGCCCCCGACTCCCCTACGAGCAGTACTTC. It encodes CASSPRLPYEQYF. V and J are TRBV7-9 and TRBJ2-7; unclear D gene. CDR1 and CDR2 (germline): SEHNR, FQNEAQ (reference sequence). V was trimmed by 5 bases and J by 2 bases, leaving 10 bases between them. The CDR3 contains 13 residues.

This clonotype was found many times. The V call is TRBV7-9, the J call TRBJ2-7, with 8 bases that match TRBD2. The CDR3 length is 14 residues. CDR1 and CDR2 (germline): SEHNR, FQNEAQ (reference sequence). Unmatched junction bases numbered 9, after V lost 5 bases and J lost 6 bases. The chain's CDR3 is CASSLSGMSSEQYF. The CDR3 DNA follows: TGTGCCAGCAGCCTTAGCGGGATGTCGTCCGAGCAGTACTTC.

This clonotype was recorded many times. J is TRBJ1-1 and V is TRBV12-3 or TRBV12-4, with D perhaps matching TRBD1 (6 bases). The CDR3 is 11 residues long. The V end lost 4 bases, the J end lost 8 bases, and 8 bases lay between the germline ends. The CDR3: CASSSGTEAFF. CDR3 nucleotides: TGTGCCAGCAGTTCCGGGACAGAAGCTTTCTTT.

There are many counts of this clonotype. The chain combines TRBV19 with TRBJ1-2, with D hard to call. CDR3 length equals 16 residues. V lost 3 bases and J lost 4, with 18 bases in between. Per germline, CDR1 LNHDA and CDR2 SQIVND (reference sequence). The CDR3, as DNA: TGTGCCAGTAGTATCGGAGTCCGGGAGTGGGGCTATGGCTACACCTTC. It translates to CASSIGVREWGYGYTF.

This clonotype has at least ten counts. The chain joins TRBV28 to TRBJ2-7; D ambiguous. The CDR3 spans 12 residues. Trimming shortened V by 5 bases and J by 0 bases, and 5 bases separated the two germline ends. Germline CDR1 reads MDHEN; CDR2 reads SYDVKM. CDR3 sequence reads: CASSPPSYEQYF. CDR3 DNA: TGTGCCAGCAGTCCCCCCTCCTACGAGCAGTACTTC.

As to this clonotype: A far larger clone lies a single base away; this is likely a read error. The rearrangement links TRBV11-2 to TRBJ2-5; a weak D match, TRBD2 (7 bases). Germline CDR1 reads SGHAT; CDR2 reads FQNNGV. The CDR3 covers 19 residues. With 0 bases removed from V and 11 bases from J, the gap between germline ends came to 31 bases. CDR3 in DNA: TGTGCCAGCAGCTTAGATGGCCCCTTTGGGGGGGCGGCCCACAATGAGCAGTACTTC. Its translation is CASSLDGPFGGAAHNEQYF. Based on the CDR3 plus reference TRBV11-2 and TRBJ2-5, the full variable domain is EAGVAQSPRYKIIEKRQSVAFWCNPISGHATLYWYQQILGQGPKLLIQFQNNGVVDDSQLPKDRFSAERLKGVDSTLKIQPAKLEDSAVYLCASSLDGPFGGAAHNEQYFGPGTRLLVL.

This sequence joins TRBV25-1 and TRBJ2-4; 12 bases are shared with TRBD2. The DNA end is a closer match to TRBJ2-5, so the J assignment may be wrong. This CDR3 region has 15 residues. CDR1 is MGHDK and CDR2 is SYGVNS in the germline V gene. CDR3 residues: CASRWASGGEETQYF. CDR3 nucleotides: TGTGCCAGCAGATGGGCTAGCGGGGGGGAAGAGACCCAGTACTTC.

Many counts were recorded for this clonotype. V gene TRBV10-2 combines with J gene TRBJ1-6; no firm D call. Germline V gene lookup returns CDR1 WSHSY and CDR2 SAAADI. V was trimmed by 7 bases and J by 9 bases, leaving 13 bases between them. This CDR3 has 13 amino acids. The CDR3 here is CASTQYASSPLHF. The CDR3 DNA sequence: TGCGCCAGCACGCAGTATGCGTCTTCACCCCTCCACTTT.

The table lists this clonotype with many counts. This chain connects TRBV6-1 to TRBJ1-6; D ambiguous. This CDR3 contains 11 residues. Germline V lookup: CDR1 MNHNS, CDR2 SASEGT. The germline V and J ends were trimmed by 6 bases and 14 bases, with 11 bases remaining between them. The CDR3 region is CASSPSEALHF. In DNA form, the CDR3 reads TGTGCCAGCAGCCCTTCCGAGGCCCTCCACTTT.

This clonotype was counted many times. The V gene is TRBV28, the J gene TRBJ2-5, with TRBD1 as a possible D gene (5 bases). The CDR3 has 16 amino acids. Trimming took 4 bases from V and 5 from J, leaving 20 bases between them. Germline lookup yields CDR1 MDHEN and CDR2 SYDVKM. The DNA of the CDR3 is TGTGCCAGCAGTTCGGCCAGGGTCGCCGACGGGGAGACCCAGTACTTC. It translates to CASSSARVADGETQYF.